Presented here are 18 T cell receptor beta chains from one specimen sequenced in a study of shared clonotypes between healthy human individuals. Sequenced by immunoSEQ multiplex PCR; TCRdb stores in-frame clones only, minus some. The profile shows nearly 2 million clones, approximately 94% of them singletons. Terminally differentiated effector memory CD45RA+ cells were excluded by CCR7 positive selection of CD45RO-negative cells. Sequencing used naive CD8+ T cells sorted from blood. All receptors come from a man aged 18 to 30 in good health.

The chain carries TRBV4-3 and TRBJ2-1; 10 bases match TRBD2. Per germline, CDR1 LGHNA and CDR2 YSLEER. The CDR3 totals 15 residues. The V segment lost 4 bases and the J segment 4 bases; nucleotides outside the gene matches: 4. The CDR3: CASSLGLADYNEQFF. The CDR3, as DNA: TGCGCCAGCAGCCTAGGACTAGCGGATTACAATGAGCAGTTCTTC.

The chain carries TRBV13 and TRBJ2-5, with D possibly being TRBD1 or TRBD2 (5 bases each). The CDR3 consists of 16 residues. Germline V gene sequence: CDR1 PRHDT, CDR2 FYEKMQ (reference sequence). Trimming removed 4 bases from V and 0 bases from J, with 15 bases in between. CDR3: CASSSRDVRDQETQYF. In DNA, the CDR3 is TGTGCCAGCAGCTCCCGGGACGTACGGGACCAAGAGACCCAGTACTTC.

A word on this clone: Other DNA sequences from this sample encode an identical CDR3 as well. The chain has TRBV27 and TRBJ2-3; no clear D gene. The CDR3 contains 13 residues. Germline V lookup: CDR1 MNHEY, CDR2 SMNVEV (reference sequence). V lost 4 bases, J lost 0 bases, and 5 bases lay in between. The CDR3 DNA reads TGTGCCAGCAGTTACGGTAGCACAGATACGCAGTATTTT. Its translation: CASSYGSTDTQYF.

V gene TRBV29-1 combines with J gene TRBJ1-2, with TRBD1 as a possible D gene (5 bases). Between the trimmed V and J ends, which lost 3 bases and 5 bases, there was a span of 10 bases. The V gene's germline CDR1 is SQVTM and CDR2 ANQGSEA. The CDR3 runs 12 residues. The CDR3 DNA follows: TGCAGCGTTGAGGGGGATACATATGGCTACACCTTC. Protein sequence: CSVEGDTYGYTF.

The rearrangement joins TRBV4-1 to TRBJ2-7, with D perhaps matching TRBD2 (5 bases). The CDR3 is 15 residues long. V dropped 0 bases and J dropped 3 bases, with 12 bases sitting between them. Germline V gives CDR1 MGHRA, CDR2 YSYEKL. The DNA of the CDR3 is TGCGCCAGCAGCCAAGAGGGCGGGCTCCTCTACGAGCAGTACTTC. Protein sequence: CASSQEGGLLYEQYF.

V gene TRBV11-3 combines with J gene TRBJ2-5, with a weak D call TRBD1 (5 bases). With 5 bases removed from V and 6 bases from J, the gap between germline ends came to 13 bases. CDR1 and CDR2 (germline): SGHNT, YENEEA. The CDR3 is 13 residues long. The CDR3 region is CASSHDRVKTQYF. The CDR3 DNA sequence: TGTGCCAGCAGCCATGACAGAGTCAAGACCCAGTACTTC. Together with reference TRBV11-3 and TRBJ2-5, the CDR3 gives the full variable domain: EAGVVQSPRYKIIEKKQPVAFWCNPISGHNTLYWYLQNLGQGPELLIRYENEEAVDDSQLPKDRFSAERLKGVDSTLKIQPAELGDSAVYLCASSHDRVKTQYFGPGTRLLVL.

This clone occurred a few times. The chain combines TRBV11-2 with TRBJ1-2, with D possibly TRBD1 on 5 matching bases. The CDR3 sequence is 12 residues long. With 4 bases removed from V and 8 bases from J, the gap between germline ends came to 11 bases. Per the germline V gene, CDR1 is SGHAT and CDR2 is FQNNGV. CDR3 DNA sequence: TGTGCCAGCAGCTCAACAGGTGACGGCTACACCTTC. Translated: CASSSTGDGYTF.

A note on this clone: Other DNA sequences from this sample encode an identical CDR3 as well. The chain links TRBV27 to TRBJ2-1, with D unresolved. Between the trimmed V and J ends, which lost 3 bases and 0 bases, there was a span of 3 bases. The CDR3 consists of 13 residues. Germline CDR1 MNHEY, CDR2 SMNVEV (reference sequence). This CDR3 is CASSLYSYNEQFF. In DNA form, the CDR3 reads TGTGCCAGCAGTTTGTACTCCTACAATGAGCAGTTCTTC.

The chain combines TRBV28 with TRBJ1-2; 7 nucleotides agree with TRBD1. Germline V gene lookup returns CDR1 MDHEN and CDR2 SYDVKM. The V gene end was trimmed by 3 bases and the J gene end by 14 bases; junction bases not matched to a gene: 9. The CDR3 runs to 12 residues. CDR3 amino acids: CASSFPQGRGTF. CDR3 coding DNA: TGTGCCAGCAGTTTCCCACAGGGGCGGGGGACCTTC.

The V gene is TRBV11-2, the J gene TRBJ2-7, with D uncertain. The CDR3 has 13 amino acids. With 3 bases removed from V and 1 base from J, the gap between germline ends came to 7 bases. Per germline, CDR1 SGHAT and CDR2 FQNNGV. CDR3 sequence (DNA): TGTGCCAGCAGCTTGGCCGCTTCCTACGAGCAGTACTTC. It specifies CASSLAASYEQYF.

In regard to this clone: The same CDR3 is also encoded by other DNA sequences in this sample. V gene TRBV11-2 combines with J gene TRBJ2-1; 10 bases are a match to TRBD2. The CDR3 extends over 15 amino acids. Germline CDR1 reads SGHAT; CDR2 reads FQNNGV. V was clipped by 5 bases and J by 6 bases; unmatched bases: 7. The CDR3 DNA follows: TGTGCCAGCAGCCTCAGCGGGGGGGCGCTCAATGAGCAGTTCTTC. Residues: CASSLSGGALNEQFF.

This chain connects TRBV5-5 to TRBJ2-7, with 10 bases that match TRBD2. This CDR3 is 20 amino acids long. Losses at the gene ends were 4 bases for V and 3 bases for J; bases not matched to a gene: 22. Germline CDR1 reads SGHKS; CDR2 reads YYEKEE (reference sequence). The CDR3 loop reads CASSPTSGGALTNLFYEQYF. In nucleotides, the CDR3 is TGTGCCAGCAGCCCTACCAGCGGGGGGGCCTTGACCAACTTATTCTACGAGCAGTACTTC. The whole variable domain, remainder taken from reference TRBV5-5 and TRBJ2-7, is DAGVTQSPTHLIKTRGQQVTLRCSPISGHKSVSWYQQVLGQGPQFIFQYYEKEERGRGNFPDRFSARQFPNYSSELNVNALLLGDSALYLCASSPTSGGALTNLFYEQYFGPGTRLTVT.

The rearrangement uses TRBV7-9 and TRBJ2-3; D tentatively fits TRBD1 or TRBD2 (5 bases each). The CDR3 loop spans 15 amino acids. Per the germline V gene, CDR1 is SEHNR and CDR2 is FQNEAQ (reference sequence). V lost 7 bases to trimming and J lost 4 bases, with 18 bases between them. Here the CDR3 DNA reads TGTGCCAGCACCCCTCTAGGGGCGGGCGCAGATACGCAGTATTTT. Amino acid sequence: CASTPLGAGADTQYF.

This clone was seen only a few times. J is TRBJ2-7 and V is TRBV2, with 9 nucleotides matching TRBD1. The CDR3 covers 16 residues. Germline values: CDR1 SNHLY, CDR2 FYNNEI. The trim removed 8 bases at V and 2 bases at J, leaving 13 bases unmatched. For the CDR3, the DNA is TGTGCCAGCCTCGACATCGGGACAGGGCGTCCCTACGAGCAGTACTTC. It yields the protein CASLDIGTGRPYEQYF.

The chain has TRBV29-1 and TRBJ2-5; D remains unclear. The CDR3 spans 16 residues. Germline V lookup: CDR1 SQVTM, CDR2 ANQGSEA. Trimming stripped 0 bases from V and 5 bases from J, with 19 bases between. CDR3 amino acids: CSVEDLRAQRRETQYF. DNA of the CDR3: TGCAGCGTTGAAGATCTTCGGGCCCAGAGGCGCGAGACCCAGTACTTC.

The V call is TRBV11-2, the J call TRBJ2-5; D may be TRBD2 (6 bases). Deletions cut 8 bases from V and 5 bases from J, with 12 bases between. CDR1 and CDR2 (germline): SGHAT, FQNNGV. CDR3 length equals 12 residues. CDR3 sequence: CASLGGEETQYF. CDR3 sequence (DNA): TGTGCCAGCTTGGGCGGGGAGGAGACCCAGTACTTC.

The chain has TRBV10-3 and TRBJ1-2, with 8 bases that match TRBD1. The CDR3 covers 13 residues. Looked up from germline, CDR1 is ENHRY and CDR2 is SYGVKD. J gave up 4 bases and V 6 bases, and 4 bases lay outside the gene matches. The CDR3 is CAIRLQGGYGYTF. Here the CDR3 DNA reads TGTGCCATCAGGCTACAGGGGGGCTATGGCTACACCTTC.

The chain recombines TRBV28 with TRBJ1-1; D not certain. The V and J ends lost 6 bases and 3 bases respectively, with 8 bases between them. This CDR3 region has 12 residues. Germline V gene data show CDR1 as MDHEN and CDR2 as SYDVKM. The CDR3 region is CASRPGYTEAFF. The CDR3, as DNA: TGTGCCAGCAGACCCGGGTACACTGAAGCTTTCTTT.